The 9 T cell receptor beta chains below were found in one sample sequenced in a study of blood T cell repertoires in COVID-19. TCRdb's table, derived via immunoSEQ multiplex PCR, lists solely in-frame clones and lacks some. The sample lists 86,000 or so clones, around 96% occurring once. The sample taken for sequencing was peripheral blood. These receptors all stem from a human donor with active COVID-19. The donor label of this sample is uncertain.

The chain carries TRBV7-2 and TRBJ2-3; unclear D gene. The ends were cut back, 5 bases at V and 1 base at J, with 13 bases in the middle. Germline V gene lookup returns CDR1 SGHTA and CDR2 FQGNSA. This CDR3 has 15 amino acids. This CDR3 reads CASSLGSGGTDTQYF. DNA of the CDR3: TGTGCCAGCAGCCTAGGATCGGGTGGCACAGATACGCAGTATTTT.

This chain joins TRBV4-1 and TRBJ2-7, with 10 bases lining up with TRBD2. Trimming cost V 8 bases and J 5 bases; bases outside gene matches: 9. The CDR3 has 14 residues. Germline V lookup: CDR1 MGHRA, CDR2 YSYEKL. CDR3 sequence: CASLNLAGDDEQYF. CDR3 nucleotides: TGCGCCAGCTTAAACCTAGCGGGAGATGACGAGCAGTACTTC.

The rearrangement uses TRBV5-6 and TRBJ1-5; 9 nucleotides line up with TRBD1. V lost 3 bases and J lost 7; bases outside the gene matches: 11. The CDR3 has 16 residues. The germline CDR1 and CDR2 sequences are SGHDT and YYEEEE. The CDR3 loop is CASSYTQGAASQPQHF. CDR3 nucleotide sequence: TGTGCCAGCAGCTACACACAGGGGGCCGCGAGCCAGCCCCAGCATTTT. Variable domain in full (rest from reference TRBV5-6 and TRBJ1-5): DAGVTQSPTHLIKTRGQQVTLRCSPKSGHDTVSWYQQALGQGPQFIFQYYEEEERQRGNFPDRFSGHQFPNYSSELNVNALLLGDSALYLCASSYTQGAASQPQHFGDGTRLSIL.

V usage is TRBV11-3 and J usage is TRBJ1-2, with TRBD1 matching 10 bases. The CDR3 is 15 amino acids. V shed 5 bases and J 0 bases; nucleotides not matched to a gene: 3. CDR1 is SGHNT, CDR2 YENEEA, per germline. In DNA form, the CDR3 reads TGTGCCAGCAGCGTCGGGACAGGGGCTAACTATGGCTACACCTTC. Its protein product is CASSVGTGANYGYTF.

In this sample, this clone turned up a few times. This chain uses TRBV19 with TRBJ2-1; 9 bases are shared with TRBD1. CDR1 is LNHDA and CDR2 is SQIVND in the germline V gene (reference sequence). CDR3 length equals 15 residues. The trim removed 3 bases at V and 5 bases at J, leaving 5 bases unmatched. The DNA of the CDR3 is TGTGCCAGTAGTATCTCGGACAGGGGACACAATGAGCAGTTCTTC. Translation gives CASSISDRGHNEQFF.

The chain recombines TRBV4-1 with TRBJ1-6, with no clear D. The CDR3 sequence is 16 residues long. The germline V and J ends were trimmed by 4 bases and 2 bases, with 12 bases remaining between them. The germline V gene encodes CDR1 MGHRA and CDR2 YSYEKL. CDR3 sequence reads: CASSRGSSTYNSPLHF. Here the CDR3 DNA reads TGCGCCAGCAGCCGCGGCAGTAGTACCTATAATTCACCCCTCCACTTT.

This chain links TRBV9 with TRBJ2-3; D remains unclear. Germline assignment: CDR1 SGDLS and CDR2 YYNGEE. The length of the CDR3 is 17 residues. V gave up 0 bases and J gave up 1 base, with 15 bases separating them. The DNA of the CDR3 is TGTGCCAGCAGCGTAGTAACTAATCGACTCGGCACAGATACGCAGTATTTT. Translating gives CASSVVTNRLGTDTQYF.

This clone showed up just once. As DNA, the CDR3 is TGTGCCAGTAACCCTACAGGGGTGAACACTGAAGCTTTCTTT. It specifies CASNPTGVNTEAFF. This chain links TRBV6-5 with TRBJ1-1; 7 positions match TRBD1. CDR1 is MNHEY, CDR2 SVGAGI, per germline. Trimming took 9 bases from V and 0 from J; bases not matched to a gene: 7. The CDR3 consists of 14 residues.

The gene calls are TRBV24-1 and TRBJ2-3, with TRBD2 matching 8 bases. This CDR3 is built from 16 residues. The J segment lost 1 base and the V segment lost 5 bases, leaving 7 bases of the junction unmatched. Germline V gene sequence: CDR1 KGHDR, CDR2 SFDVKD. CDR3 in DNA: TGTGCCACCAGTGCCCCCTTCGGGAGGGGCACAGATACGCAGTATTTT. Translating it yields CATSAPFGRGTDTQYF.